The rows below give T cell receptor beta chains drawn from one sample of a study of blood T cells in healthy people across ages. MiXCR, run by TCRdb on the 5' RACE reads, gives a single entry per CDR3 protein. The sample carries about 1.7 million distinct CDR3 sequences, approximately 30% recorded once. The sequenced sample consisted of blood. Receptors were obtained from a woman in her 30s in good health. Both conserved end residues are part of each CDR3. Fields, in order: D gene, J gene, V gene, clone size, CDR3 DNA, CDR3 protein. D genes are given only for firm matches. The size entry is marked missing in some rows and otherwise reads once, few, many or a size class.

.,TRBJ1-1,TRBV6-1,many,TGTGCCAGCACAGGGTTGAACACTGAAGCTTTCTTT,CASTGLNTEAFF
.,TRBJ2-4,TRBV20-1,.,TGCAGTGCTAGTCGTGGTAACTACAATGAGCAGTACTTC,CSASRGNYNEQYF
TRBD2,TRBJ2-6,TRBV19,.,TGTGCCAGTCGTGGACTAGCGGGTGCTGGGGCCAACGTCCTGACTTTC,CASRGLAGAGANVLTF
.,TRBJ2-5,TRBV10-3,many,TGTGCCATCAGTGCCGAGGGGGAAGAGACCCAGTACTTC,CAISAEGEETQYF
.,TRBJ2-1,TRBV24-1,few,TGTGCCACCAGTGTGGGGGACGGTGATGAGCAGTTCTTC,CATSVGDGDEQFF
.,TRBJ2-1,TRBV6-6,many,TGTGCCAGCAGCGCTAGGACTGAGCAGTTCTTC,CASSARTEQFF
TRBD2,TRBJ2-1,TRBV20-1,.,TGCAGTGCTAGCAAAGCGGGGGGATACAATGAGCAGTTCTTC,CSASKAGGYNEQFF
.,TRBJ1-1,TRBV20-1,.,TGCAGTGCCACGACTAACACTGAAGCTTTCTTT,CSATTNTEAFF
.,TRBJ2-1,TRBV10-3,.,TGTGCCATCAGTGAGGGGACTCCCGGGGACAATGAGCAGTTCTTC,CAISEGTPGDNEQFF
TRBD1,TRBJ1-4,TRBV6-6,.,TGTGCCAGCAGCCACTACAGGGGCCAAGGTGAAAAACTGTTTTTT,CASSHYRGQGEKLFF
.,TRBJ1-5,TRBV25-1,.,TGTGCCAGCAGTGGGGCTCTCGGGGGTCAGCCCCAGCATTTT,CASSGALGGQPQHF
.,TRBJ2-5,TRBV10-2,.,TGCGCCAGCAGTGGCGGAATCTGGGACCAGTACTTC,CASSGGIWDQYF
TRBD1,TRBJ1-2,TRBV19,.,TGTGCCAGTATTAAAGGGACCGGGACAGGCTATGGCTACACCTTC,CASIKGTGTGYGYTF
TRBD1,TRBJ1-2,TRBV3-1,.,TGTGCCAGCGGAGGAGGGGGCTACTATGGCTACACCTTC,CASGGGGYYGYTF
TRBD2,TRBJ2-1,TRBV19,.,TGTGCCAGTAGTGACGGGGGGGCTCCTCAACACAATGAGCAGTTCTTC,CASSDGGAPQHNEQFF
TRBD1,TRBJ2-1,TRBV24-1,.,TGTGCCACCAGTGAACCCGGGACAGGCCTCGGGGGGCAGTTCTTC,CATSEPGTGLGGQFF
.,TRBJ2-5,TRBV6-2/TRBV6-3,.,TGTGCCAGCAGCCGGGGGACCCTATTGGATGAGCAGTACTTC,CASSRGTLLDEQYF
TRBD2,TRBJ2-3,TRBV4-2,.,TGTGCCAGCAGCCAAGCCCCTAGCCTTAGCGGGTCTAGCACAGATACGCAGTATTTT,CASSQAPSLSGSSTDTQYF